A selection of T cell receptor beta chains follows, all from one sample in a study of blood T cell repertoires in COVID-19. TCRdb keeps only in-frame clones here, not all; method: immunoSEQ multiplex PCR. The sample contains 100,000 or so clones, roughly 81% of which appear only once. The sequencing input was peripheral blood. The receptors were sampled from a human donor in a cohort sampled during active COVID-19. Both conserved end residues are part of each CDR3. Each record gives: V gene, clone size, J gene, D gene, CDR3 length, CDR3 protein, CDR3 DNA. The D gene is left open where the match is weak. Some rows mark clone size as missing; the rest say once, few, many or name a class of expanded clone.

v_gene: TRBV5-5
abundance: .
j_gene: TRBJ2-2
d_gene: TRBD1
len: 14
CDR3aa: CASSLQGADGELFF
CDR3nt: TGTGCCAGCAGCCTCCAGGGGGCAGACGGGGAGCTGTTTTTT

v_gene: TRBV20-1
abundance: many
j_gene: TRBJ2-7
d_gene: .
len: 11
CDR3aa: CSARALYEQYF
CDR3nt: TGCAGTGCTAGAGCCCTCTACGAGCAGTACTTC

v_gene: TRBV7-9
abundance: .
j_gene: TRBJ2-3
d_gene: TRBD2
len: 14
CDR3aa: CASSLNGGTDTQYF
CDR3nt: TGTGCCAGCAGCTTAAACGGGGGGACAGATACGCAGTATTTT

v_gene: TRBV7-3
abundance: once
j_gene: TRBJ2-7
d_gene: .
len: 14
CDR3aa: CASSSPEQGHKQYF
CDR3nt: TGTGCCAGCAGCTCCCCGGAACAGGGACACAAGCAGTACTTC

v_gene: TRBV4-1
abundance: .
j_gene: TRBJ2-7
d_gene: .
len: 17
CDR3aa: CASSQEGPGIMLDEQYF
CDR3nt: TGCGCCAGCAGCCAAGAGGGCCCCGGGATAATGTTAGACGAGCAGTACTTC

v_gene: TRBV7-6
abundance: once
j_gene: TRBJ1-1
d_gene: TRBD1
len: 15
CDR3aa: CASSPRTGFNTEAFF
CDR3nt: TGTGCCAGCAGCCCGCGGACAGGCTTTAACACTGAAGCTTTCTTT

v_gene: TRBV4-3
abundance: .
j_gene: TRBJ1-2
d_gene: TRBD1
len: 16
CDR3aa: CASSQTPGQPIYGYTF
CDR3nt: TGCGCCAGCAGCCAAACCCCGGGACAGCCAATCTATGGCTACACCTTC

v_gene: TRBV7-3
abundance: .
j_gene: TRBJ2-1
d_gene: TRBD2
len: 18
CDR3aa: CASSFEGLAGLSYNEQFF
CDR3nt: TGTGCCAGCAGCTTTGAGGGACTAGCGGGACTATCCTACAATGAGCAGTTCTTC

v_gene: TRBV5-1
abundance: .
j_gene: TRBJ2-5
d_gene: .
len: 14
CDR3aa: CASSLDTNGETQYF
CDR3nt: TGCGCCAGCAGCTTGGACACCAACGGGGAGACCCAGTACTTC

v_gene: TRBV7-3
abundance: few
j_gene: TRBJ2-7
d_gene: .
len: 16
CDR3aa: CASSLVSGDYSYEQYF
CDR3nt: TGTGCCAGCAGCTTAGTTTCAGGGGACTACTCCTACGAGCAGTACTTC

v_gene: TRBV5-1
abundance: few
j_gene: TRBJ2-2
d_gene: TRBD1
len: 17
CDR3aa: CASSFTATGAHTGELFF
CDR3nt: TGCGCCAGCAGCTTCACCGCGACAGGGGCGCACACCGGGGAGCTGTTTTTT

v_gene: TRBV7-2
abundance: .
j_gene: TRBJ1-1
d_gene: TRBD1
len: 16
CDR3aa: CASSFLVGTGGPEAFF
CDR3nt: TGTGCCAGCAGCTTTCTCGTCGGGACAGGGGGCCCTGAAGCTTTCTTT

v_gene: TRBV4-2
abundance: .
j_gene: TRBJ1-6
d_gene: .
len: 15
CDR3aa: CASSQEGADNSPLHF
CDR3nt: TGTGCCAGCAGCCAAGAGGGGGCTGATAATTCACCCCTCCACTTT

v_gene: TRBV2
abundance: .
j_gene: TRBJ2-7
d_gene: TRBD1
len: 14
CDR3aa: CASSWTGSSYEQYF
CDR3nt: TGTGCCAGCTCTTGGACAGGGAGCTCCTACGAGCAGTACTTC

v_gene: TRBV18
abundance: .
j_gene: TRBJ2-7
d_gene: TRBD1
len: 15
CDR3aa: CASSLRGTGGYEQYF
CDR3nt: TGTGCCAGCTCACTGAGAGGGACAGGGGGCTACGAGCAGTACTTC

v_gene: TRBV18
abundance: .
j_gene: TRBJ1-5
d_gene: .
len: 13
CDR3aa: CASSGEGNQPQHF
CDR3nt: TGTGCCAGCTCAGGGGAGGGCAATCAGCCCCAGCATTTT

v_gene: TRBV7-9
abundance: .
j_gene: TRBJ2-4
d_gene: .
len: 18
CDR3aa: CASSSETGSRLAKNIQYF
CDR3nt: TGTGCCAGCAGCTCCGAAACAGGTTCCCGACTAGCCAAAAACATTCAGTACTTC

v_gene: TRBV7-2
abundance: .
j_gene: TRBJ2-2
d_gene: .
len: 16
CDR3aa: CASSWKGGRETGELFF
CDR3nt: TGTGCCAGCAGCTGGAAGGGGGGGAGGGAGACCGGGGAGCTGTTTTTT

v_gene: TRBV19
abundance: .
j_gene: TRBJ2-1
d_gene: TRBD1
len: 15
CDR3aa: CASSIRTGVGDEQFF
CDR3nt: TGTGCCAGTAGTATTCGGACAGGGGTCGGGGATGAGCAGTTCTTC

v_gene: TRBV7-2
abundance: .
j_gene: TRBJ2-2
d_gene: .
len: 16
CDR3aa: CASSLAILLNTGELFF
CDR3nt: TGTGCCAGCAGCTTAGCAATTCTACTGAACACCGGGGAGCTGTTTTTT

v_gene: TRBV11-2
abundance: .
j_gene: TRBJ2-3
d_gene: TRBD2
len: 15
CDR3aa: CASSTGLAPTDTQYF
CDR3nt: TGTGCCAGCAGCACCGGACTAGCACCCACAGATACGCAGTATTTT

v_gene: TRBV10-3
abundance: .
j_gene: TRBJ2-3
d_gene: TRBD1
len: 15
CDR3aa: CAISDRQGGTDTQYF
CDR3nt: TGTGCCATCAGTGATAGGCAGGGGGGCACAGATACGCAGTATTTT

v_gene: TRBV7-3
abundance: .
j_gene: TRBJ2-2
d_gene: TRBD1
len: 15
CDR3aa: CASSPAGGYTGELFF
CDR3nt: TGTGCCAGCAGCCCTGCAGGGGGATACACCGGGGAGCTGTTTTTT

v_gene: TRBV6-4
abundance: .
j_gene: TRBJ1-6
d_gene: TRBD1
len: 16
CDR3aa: CASSGDRGLDNSPLHF
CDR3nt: TGTGCCAGCAGTGGGGACAGGGGCCTTGATAATTCACCCCTCCACTTT

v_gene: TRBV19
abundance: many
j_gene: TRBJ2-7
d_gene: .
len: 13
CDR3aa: CASSRAGVGEQYF
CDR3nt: TGTGCCAGTTCTAGGGCAGGGGTCGGCGAGCAGTACTTC

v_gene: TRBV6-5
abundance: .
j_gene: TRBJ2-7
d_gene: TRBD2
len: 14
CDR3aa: CASSWTSGNYEQYF
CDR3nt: TGTGCCAGCAGTTGGACTAGCGGTAACTACGAGCAGTACTTC

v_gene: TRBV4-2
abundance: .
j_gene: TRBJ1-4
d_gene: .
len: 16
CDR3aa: CASSQDRSGINEKLFF
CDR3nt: TGTGCCAGCAGCCAAGATCGTTCAGGGATCAATGAAAAACTGTTTTTT

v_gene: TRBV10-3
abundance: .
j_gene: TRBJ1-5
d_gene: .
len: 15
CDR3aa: CAISEQDTSNQPQHF
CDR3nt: TGTGCCATCAGTGAGCAGGACACTAGCAATCAGCCCCAGCATTTT

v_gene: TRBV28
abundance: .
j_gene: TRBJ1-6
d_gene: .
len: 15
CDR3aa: CASSLDSSYNSPLHF
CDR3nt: TGTGCCAGCAGTCTGGACAGCTCCTATAATTCACCCCTCCACTTT

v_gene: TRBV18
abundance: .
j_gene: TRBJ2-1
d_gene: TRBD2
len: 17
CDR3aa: CASSPPGTSGGYNEQFF
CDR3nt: TGTGCCAGCTCACCCCCGGGGACTAGCGGGGGATACAATGAGCAGTTCTTC

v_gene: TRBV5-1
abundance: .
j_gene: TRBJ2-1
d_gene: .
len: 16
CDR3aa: CASSSIAGSSYNEQFF
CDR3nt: TGCGCCAGCAGCTCTATCGCGGGGAGCTCCTACAATGAGCAGTTCTTC

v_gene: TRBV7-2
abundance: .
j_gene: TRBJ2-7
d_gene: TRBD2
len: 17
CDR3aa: CASSSNSLAGSYYEQYF
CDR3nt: TGTGCCAGCAGCTCAAATTCACTAGCGGGATCCTACTACGAGCAGTACTTC

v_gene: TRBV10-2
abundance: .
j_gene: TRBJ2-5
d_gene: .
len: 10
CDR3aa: CASGRETQYF
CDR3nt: TGCGCCAGCGGGAGAGAGACCCAGTACTTC

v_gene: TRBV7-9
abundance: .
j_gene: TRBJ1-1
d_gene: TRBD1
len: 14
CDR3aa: CASTDIQGLTEAFF
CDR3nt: TGTGCCAGCACGGATATACAGGGGTTAACTGAAGCTTTCTTT

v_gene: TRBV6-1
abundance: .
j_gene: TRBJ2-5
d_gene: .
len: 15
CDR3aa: CASSEIPGTGETQYF
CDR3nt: TGTGCCAGCAGTGAAATCCCGGGTACCGGAGAGACCCAGTACTTC

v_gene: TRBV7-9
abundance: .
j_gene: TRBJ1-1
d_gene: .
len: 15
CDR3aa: CASRSPLTEGPEAFF
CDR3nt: TGTGCCAGCAGATCCCCCCTTACAGAAGGTCCTGAAGCTTTCTTT

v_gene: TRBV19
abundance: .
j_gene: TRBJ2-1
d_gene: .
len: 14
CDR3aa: CASSTNLIYNEQFF
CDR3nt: TGTGCCAGTAGCACCAACCTAATCTACAATGAGCAGTTCTTC

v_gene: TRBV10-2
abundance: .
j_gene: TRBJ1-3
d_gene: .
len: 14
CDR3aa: CASSEQGAGNTIYF
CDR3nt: TGCGCCAGCAGTGAGCAGGGTGCGGGAAACACCATATATTTT

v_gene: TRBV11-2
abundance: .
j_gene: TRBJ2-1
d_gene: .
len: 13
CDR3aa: CASSLDEYNEQFF
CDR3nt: TGTGCCAGCAGCTTAGACGAGTACAATGAGCAGTTCTTC

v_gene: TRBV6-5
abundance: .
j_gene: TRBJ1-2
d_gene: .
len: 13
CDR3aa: CASRTGASYGYTF
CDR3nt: TGTGCCAGCAGGACAGGTGCGAGCTATGGCTACACCTTC

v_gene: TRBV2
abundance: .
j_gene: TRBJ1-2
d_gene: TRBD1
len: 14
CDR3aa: CASRTGTGSYGYTF
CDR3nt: TGTGCCAGCAGGACCGGGACAGGAAGTTATGGCTACACCTTC

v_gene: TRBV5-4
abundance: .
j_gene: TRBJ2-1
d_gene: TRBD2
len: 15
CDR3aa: CASSSGTSGNNEQFF
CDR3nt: TGTGCCAGCAGCTCGGGGACTAGCGGGAACAATGAGCAGTTCTTC

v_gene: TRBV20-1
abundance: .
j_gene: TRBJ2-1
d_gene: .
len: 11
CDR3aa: CSAGTINEQFF
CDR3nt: TGCAGTGCCGGGACAATCAATGAGCAGTTCTTC

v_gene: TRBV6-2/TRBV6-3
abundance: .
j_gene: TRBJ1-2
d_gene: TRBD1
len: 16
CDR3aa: CASSYPTGEINYGYTF
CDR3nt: TGTGCCAGCAGTTACCCGACAGGGGAAATTAACTATGGCTACACCTTC

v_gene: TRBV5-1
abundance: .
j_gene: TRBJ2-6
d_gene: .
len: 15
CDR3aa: CASSLASSGANVLTF
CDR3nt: TGCGCCAGCAGCTTGGCGTCGTCCGGGGCCAACGTCCTGACTTTC

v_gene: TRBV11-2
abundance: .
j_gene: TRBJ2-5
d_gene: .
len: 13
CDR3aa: CASSLGEVETQYF
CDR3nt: TGTGCCAGCAGCTTAGGTGAGGTGGAGACCCAGTACTTC

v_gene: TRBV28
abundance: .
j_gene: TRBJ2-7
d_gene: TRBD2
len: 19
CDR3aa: CASSQYPGTSGGSSYEQYF
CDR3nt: TGTGCCAGCAGTCAGTATCCCGGGACGTCGGGAGGAAGCTCCTACGAGCAGTACTTC

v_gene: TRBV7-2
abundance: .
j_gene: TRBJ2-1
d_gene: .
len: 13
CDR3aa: CASSPLRVKEQFF
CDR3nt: TGTGCCAGCAGCCCACTGAGGGTAAAGGAGCAGTTCTTC

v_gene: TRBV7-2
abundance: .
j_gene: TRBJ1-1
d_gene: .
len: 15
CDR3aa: CASSPFLRGNTEAFF
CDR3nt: TGTGCCAGCAGCCCCTTCCTCCGGGGGAACACTGAAGCTTTCTTT

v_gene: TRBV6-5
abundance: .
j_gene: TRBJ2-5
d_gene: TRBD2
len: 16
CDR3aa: CASSYSNGGSRETQYF
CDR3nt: TGTGCCAGCAGTTACTCGAACGGGGGGTCGCGAGAGACCCAGTACTTC

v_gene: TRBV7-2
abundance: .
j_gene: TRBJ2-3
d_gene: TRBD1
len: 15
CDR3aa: CASSLVFTGDHTQYF
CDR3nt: TGTGCCAGCAGCTTAGTCTTCACAGGGGACCATACGCAGTATTTT

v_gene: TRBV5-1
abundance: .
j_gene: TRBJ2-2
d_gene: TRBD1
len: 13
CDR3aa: CASSQGVDGELFF
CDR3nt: TGCGCCAGCAGCCAGGGGGTCGACGGGGAGCTGTTTTTT

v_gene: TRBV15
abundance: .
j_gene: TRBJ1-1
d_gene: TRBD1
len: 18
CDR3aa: CATSRPGRASDRANEAFF
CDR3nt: TGTGCCACCAGCAGACCCGGTCGCGCGAGCGACAGGGCGAATGAAGCTTTCTTT

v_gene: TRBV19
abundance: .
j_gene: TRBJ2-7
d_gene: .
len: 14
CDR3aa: CASSIDAKEYEQYF
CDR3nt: TGTGCCAGTAGTATAGATGCGAAGGAGTACGAGCAGTACTTC